This T cell receptor beta chain was profiled in a study of identifying expanded T cells in peripheral blood. The ends were cut back, 1 base at V and 2 bases at J, with 12 bases in the middle. The germline gives CDR1 KGHSH, CDR2 LQKENI. The CDR3 length is 15 residues. This table comes from immunoSEQ multiplex PCR, and its TCRdb copy is limited to in-frame clones, with some not included. The table lists about 81,000 clones, around 83% of them singletons, with around a fifth in the top ten. Sequenced material: blood. This clonotype was sampled from a person between 18 and 69 years old in good health. The chain recombines TRBV18 with TRBJ2-7; D is perhaps TRBD1 (5 bases). The CDR3 loop reads CASSPQDDSPYEQYF. The CDR3 DNA sequence: TGTGCCAGCTCACCACAAGATGACAGCCCCTACGAGCAGTACTTC.